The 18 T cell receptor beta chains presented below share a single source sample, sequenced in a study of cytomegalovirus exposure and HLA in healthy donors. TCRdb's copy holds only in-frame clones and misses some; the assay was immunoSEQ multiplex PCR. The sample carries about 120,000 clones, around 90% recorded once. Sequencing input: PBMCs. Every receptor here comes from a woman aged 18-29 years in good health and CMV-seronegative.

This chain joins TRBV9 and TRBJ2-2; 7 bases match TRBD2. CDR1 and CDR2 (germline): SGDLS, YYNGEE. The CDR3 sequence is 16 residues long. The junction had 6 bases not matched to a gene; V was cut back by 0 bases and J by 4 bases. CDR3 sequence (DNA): TGTGCCAGCAGCGTAGAGGGAGGGAAGGTCACCGGGGAGCTGTTTTTT. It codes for CASSVEGGKVTGELFF.

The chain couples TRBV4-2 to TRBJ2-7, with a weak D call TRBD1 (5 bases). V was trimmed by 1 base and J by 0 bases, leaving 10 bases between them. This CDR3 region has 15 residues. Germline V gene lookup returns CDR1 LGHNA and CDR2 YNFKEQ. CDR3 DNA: TGTGCCAGCAGCCAAGTCGCCAGGGACTCCTACGAGCAGTACTTC. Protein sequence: CASSQVARDSYEQYF.

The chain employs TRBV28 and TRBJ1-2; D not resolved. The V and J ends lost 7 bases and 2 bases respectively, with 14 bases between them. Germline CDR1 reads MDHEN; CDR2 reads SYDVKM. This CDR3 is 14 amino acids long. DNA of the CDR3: TGTGCCAGCAAACCCAATGGACTGAACTATGGCTACACCTTC. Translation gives CASKPNGLNYGYTF.

CDR3 sequence reads: CASSMGTGGGGTEAFF. CDR3 nucleotides: TGTGCCAGCAGCATGGGGACAGGGGGTGGCGGCACTGAAGCTTTCTTT. This chain connects TRBV28 to TRBJ1-1, with TRBD1 identical over 11 bases. With V trimmed by 6 bases and J by 4 bases, 10 bases remained unmatched. In germline, CDR1 is MDHEN, CDR2 SYDVKM. CDR3 length: 16 amino acids.

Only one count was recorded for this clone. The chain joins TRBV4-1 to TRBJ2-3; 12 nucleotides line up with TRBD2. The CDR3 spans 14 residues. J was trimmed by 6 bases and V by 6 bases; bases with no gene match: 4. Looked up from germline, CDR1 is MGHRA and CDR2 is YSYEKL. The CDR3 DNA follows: TGCGCCAGCAGGGCTAGCGGGGGGGCGGATACGCAGTATTTT. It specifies CASRASGGADTQYF.

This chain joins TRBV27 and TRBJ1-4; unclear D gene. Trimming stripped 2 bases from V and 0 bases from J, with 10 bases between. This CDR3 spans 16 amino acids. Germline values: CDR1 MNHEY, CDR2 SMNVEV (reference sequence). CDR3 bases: TGTGCCAGCAGTTTACACCCATGGCCAACTAATGAAAAACTGTTTTTT. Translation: CASSLHPWPTNEKLFF.

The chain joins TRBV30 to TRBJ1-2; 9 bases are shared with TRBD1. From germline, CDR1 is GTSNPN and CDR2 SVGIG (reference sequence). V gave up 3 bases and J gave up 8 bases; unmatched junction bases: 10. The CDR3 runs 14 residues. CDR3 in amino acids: CAWRTAGTGPGYTF. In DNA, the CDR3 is TGTGCCTGGAGAACGGCCGGGACAGGGCCCGGCTACACCTTC.

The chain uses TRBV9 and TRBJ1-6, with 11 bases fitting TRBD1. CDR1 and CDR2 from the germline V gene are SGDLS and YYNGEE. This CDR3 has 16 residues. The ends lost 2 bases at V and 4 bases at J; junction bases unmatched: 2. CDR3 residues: CASSVWDRGYNSPLHF. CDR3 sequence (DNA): TGTGCCAGCAGCGTTTGGGACAGGGGGTATAATTCACCCCTCCACTTT.

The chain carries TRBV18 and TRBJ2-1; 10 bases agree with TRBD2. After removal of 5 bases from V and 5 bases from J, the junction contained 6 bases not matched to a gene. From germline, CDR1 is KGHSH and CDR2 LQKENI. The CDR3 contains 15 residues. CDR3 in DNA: TGTGCCAGCTCAAACTTAGCGGGGGGACACAATGAGCAGTTCTTC. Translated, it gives CASSNLAGGHNEQFF.

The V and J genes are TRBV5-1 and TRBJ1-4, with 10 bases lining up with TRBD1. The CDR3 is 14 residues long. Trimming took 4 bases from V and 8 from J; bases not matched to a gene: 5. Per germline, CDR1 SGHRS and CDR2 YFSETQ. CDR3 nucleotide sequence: TGCGCCAGCAGCGGGGGACAGGGGCGGGAAAAACTGTTTTTT. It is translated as CASSGGQGREKLFF.

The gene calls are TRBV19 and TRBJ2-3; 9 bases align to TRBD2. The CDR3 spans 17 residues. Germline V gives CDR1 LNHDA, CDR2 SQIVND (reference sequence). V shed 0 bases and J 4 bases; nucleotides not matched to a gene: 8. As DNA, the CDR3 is TGTGCCAGTAGTATAGATCTGGGCGGGAGGGCGGCAGATACGCAGTATTTT. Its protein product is CASSIDLGGRAADTQYF.

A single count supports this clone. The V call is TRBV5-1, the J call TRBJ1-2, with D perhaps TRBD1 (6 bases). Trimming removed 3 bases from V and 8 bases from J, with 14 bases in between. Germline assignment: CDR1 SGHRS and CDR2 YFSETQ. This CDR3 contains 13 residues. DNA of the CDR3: TGCGCCAGCAGCTCAGTACAGGGTGGAGGCTACACCTTC. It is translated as CASSSVQGGGYTF.

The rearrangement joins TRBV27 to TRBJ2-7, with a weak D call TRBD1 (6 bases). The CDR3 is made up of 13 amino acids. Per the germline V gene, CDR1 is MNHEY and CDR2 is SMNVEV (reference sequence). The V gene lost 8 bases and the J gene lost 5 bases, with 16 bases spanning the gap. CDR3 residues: CASRDNAIHEQYF. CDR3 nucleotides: TGTGCCAGCCGGGACAACGCCATCCACGAGCAGTACTTC.

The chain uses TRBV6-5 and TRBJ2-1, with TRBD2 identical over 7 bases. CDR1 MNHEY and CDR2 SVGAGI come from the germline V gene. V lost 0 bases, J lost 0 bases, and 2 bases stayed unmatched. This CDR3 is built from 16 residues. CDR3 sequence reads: CASSYSGGSSYNEQFF. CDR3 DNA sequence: TGTGCCAGCAGTTACTCGGGCGGGAGCTCCTACAATGAGCAGTTCTTC.

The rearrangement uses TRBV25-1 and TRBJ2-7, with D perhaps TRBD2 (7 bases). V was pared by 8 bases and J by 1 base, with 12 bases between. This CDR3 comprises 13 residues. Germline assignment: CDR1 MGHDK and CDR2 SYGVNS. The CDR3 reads CASGRGVSYEQYF. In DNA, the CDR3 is TGTGCCAGCGGGAGGGGGGTATCCTACGAGCAGTACTTC.

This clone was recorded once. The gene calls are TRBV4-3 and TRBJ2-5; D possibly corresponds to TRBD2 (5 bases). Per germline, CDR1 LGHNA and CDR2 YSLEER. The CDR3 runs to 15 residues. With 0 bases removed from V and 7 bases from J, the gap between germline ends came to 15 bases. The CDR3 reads CASSQDRGKSVTQYF. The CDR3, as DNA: TGCGCCAGCAGCCAAGATCGAGGGAAAAGTGTGACCCAGTACTTC.

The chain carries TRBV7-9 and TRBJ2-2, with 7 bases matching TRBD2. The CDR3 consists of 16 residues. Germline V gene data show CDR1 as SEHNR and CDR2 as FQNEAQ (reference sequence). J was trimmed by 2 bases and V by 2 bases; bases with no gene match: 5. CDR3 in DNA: TGTGCCAGCAGCTTACCCGAGCGGGACAACACCGGGGAGCTGTTTTTT. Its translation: CASSLPERDNTGELFF.

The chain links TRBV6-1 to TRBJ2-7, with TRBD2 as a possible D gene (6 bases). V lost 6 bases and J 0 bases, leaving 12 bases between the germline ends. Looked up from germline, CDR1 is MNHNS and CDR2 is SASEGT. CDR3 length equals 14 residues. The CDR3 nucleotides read TGTGCCAGCAGCCGGGACTTAACCTCCTACGAGCAGTACTTC. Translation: CASSRDLTSYEQYF.